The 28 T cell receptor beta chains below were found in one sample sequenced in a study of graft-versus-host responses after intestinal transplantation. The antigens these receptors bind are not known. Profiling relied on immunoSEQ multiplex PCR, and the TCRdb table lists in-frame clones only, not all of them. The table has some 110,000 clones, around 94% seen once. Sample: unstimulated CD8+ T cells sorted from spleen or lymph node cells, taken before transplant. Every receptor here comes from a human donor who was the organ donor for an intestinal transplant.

The CDR3, as DNA: TGTGCCATCAGTGATCGCGCGGCGGTGCGCACCGGGGAGCTGTTTTTT. This sequence encodes CAISDRAAVRTGELFF. V and J are TRBV10-3 and TRBJ2-2; D not certain. CDR1 is ENHRY and CDR2 is SYGVKD in the germline V gene. Trimming left V 3 bases short and J 4 bases short, with 15 bases between. The CDR3 runs 16 residues.

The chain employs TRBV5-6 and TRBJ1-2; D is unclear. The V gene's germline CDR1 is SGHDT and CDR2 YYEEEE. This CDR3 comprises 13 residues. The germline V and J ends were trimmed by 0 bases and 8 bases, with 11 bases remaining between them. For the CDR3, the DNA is TGTGCCAGCAGCTTGGGTGGGAGTGACGGCTACACCTTC. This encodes CASSLGGSDGYTF. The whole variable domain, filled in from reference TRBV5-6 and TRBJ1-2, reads DAGVTQSPTHLIKTRGQQVTLRCSPKSGHDTVSWYQQALGQGPQFIFQYYEEEERQRGNFPDRFSGHQFPNYSSELNVNALLLGDSALYLCASSLGGSDGYTFGSGTRLTVV.

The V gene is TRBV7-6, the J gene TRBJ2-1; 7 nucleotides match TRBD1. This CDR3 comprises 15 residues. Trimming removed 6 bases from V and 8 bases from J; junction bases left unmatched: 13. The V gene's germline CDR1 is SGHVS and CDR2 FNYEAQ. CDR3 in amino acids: CASSLKPTGLDEQFF. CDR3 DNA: TGTGCCAGCAGTTTAAAACCGACAGGGTTGGATGAGCAGTTCTTC.

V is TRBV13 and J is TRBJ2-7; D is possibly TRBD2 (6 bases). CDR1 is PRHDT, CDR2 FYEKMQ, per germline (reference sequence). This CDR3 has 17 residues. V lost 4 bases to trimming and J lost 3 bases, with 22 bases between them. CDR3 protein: CASSSTELGGNDYEQYF. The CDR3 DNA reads TGTGCCAGCAGCTCAACCGAACTCGGCGGGAACGACTACGAGCAGTACTTC.

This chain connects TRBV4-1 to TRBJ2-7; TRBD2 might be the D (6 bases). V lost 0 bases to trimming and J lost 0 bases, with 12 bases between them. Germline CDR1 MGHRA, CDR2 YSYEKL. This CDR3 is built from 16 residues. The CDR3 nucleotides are TGCGCCAGCAGCCAAGAGGGACTGCCGAGCTCCTACGAGCAGTACTTC. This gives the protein CASSQEGLPSSYEQYF.

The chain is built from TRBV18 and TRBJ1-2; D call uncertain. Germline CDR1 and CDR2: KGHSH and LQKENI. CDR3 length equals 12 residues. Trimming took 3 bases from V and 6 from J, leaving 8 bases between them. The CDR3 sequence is CASSPLNHGYTF. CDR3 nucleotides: TGTGCCAGCTCACCCTTAAACCATGGCTACACCTTC.

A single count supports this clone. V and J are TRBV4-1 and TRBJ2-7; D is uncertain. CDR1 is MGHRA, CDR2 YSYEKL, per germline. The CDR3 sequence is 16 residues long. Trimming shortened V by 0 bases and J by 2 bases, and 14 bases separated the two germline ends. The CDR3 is CASSQEASMGTYEQYF. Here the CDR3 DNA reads TGCGCCAGCAGCCAAGAGGCCTCCATGGGGACCTACGAGCAGTACTTC.

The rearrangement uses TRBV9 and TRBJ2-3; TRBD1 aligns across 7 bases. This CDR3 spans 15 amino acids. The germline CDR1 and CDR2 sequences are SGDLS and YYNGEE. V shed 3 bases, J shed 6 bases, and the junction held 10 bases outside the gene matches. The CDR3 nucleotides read TGTGCCAGCAGCGACCGGGACAGTGGGCGTGATACGCAGTATTTT. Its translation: CASSDRDSGRDTQYF.

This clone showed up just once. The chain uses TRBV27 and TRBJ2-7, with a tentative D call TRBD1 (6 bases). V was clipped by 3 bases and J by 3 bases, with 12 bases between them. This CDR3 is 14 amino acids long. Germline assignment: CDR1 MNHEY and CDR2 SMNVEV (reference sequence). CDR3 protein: CASSLDSSFYEQYF. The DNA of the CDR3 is TGTGCCAGCAGTTTGGACAGCTCGTTCTACGAGCAGTACTTC.

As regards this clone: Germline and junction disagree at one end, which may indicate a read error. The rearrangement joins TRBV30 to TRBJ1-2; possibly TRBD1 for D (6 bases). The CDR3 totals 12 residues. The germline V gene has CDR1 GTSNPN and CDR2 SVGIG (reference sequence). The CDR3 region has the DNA TGTGCCTGGAGTGACCGACAGGCTGGCTACGCCTTC. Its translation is CAWSDRQAGYAF. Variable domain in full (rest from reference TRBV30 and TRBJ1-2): SQTIHQWPATLVQPVGSPLSLECTVEGTSNPNLYWYRQAAGRGLQLLFYSVGIGQISSEVPQNLSASRPQDRQFILSSKKLLLSDSGFYLCAWSDRQAGYAFGSGTRLTVV.

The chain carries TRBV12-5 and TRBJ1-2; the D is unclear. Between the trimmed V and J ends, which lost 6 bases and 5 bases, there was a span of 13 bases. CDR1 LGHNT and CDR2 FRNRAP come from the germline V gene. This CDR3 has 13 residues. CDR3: CASGPAAFYGYTF. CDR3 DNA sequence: TGTGCTAGTGGCCCCGCCGCGTTTTATGGCTACACCTTC.

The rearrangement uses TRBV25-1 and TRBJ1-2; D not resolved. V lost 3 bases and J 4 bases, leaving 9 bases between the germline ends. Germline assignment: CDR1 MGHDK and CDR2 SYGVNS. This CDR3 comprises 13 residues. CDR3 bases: TGTGCCAGCAGTGATCCAGTGGCCTATGGCTACACCTTC. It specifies CASSDPVAYGYTF.

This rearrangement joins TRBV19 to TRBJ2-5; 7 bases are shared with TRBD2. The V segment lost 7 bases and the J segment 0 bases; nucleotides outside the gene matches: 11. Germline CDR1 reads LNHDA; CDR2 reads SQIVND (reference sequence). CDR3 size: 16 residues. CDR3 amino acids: CASTLTGLQYQETQYF. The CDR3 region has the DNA TGTGCCAGTACATTAACGGGACTACAGTACCAAGAGACCCAGTACTTC.

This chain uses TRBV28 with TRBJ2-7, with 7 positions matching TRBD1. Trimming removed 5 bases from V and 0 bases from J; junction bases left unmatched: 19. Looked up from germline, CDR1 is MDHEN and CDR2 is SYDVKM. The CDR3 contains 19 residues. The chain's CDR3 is CASSPPGQGDLLSSYEQYF. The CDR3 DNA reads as TGTGCCAGCAGTCCCCCCGGGCAGGGGGACCTCCTCAGCTCCTACGAGCAGTACTTC.

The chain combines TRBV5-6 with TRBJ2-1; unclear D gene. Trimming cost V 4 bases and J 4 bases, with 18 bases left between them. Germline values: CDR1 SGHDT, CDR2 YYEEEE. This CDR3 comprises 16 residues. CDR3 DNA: TGTGCCAGCAGCCTCCCAGGTCCCGGAGTTTACAATGAGCAGTTCTTC. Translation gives CASSLPGPGVYNEQFF.

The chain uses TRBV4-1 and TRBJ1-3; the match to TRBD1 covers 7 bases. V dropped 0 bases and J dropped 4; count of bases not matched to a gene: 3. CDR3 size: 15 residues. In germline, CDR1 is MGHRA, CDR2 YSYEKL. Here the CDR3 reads CASSQDRGMGNTIYF. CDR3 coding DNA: TGCGCCAGCAGCCAAGACAGGGGGATGGGAAACACCATATATTTT.

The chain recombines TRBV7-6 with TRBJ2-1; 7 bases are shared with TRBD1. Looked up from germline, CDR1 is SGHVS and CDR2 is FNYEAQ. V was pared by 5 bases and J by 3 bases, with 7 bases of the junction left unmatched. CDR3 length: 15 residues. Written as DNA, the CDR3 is TGTGCCAGCAGCGTAGGGGGCGCAAGCTACAATGAGCAGTTCTTC. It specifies CASSVGGASYNEQFF.

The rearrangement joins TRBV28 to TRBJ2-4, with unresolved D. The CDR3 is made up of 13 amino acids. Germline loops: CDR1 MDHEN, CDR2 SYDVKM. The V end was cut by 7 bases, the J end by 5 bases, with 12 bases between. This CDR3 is CASKIGWENIQYF. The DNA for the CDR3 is TGTGCCAGCAAGATAGGCTGGGAAAACATTCAGTACTTC.

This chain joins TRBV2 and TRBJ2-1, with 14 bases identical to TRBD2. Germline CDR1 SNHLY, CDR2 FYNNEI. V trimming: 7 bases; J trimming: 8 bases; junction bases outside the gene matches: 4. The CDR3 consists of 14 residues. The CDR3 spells CASTGTSGRDEQFF. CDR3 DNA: TGTGCCAGCACCGGGACTAGCGGGAGAGATGAGCAGTTCTTC.

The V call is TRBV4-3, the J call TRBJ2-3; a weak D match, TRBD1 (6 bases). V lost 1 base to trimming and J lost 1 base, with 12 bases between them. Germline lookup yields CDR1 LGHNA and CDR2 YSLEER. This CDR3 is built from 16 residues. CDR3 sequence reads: CASSQAMDRGTDTQYF. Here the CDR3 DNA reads TGCGCCAGCAGCCAAGCCATGGACAGAGGCACAGATACGCAGTATTTT.

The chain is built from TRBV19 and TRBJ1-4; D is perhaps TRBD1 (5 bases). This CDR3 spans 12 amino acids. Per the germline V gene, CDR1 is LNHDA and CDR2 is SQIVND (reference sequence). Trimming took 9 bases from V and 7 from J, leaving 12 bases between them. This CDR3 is CASGTSGEKLFF. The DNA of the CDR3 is TGTGCCAGCGGGACCTCGGGTGAAAAACTGTTTTTT.

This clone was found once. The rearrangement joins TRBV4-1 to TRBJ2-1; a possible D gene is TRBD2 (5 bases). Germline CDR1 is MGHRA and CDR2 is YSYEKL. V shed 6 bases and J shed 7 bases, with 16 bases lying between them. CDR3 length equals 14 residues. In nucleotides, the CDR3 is TGCGCCAGCAGTCATGGAGTAGAGGGAAATGAGCAGTTCTTC. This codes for CASSHGVEGNEQFF.

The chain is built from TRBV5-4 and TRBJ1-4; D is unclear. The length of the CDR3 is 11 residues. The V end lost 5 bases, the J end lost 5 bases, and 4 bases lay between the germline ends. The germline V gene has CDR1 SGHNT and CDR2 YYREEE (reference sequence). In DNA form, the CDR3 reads TGTGCCAGCAGTACCAATGAAAAACTGTTTTTT. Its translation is CASSTNEKLFF.

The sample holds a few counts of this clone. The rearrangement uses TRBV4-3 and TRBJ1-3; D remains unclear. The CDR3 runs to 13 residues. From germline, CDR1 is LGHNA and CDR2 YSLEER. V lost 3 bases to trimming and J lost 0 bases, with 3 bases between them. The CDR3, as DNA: TGCGCCAGCAGCCACGGCTCTGGAAACACCATATATTTT. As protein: CASSHGSGNTIYF.

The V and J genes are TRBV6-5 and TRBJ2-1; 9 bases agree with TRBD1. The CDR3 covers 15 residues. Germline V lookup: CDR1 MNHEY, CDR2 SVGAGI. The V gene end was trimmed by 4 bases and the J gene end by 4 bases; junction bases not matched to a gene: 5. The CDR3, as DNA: TGTGCCAGCAGTTTCGGACAGGGGCCATACAATGAGCAGTTCTTC. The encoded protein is CASSFGQGPYNEQFF.

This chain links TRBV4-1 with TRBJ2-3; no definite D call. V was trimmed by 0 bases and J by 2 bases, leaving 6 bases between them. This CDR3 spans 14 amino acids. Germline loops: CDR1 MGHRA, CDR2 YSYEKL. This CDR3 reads CASSQDRNTDTQYF. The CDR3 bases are TGCGCCAGCAGCCAAGACAGAAACACAGATACGCAGTATTTT.

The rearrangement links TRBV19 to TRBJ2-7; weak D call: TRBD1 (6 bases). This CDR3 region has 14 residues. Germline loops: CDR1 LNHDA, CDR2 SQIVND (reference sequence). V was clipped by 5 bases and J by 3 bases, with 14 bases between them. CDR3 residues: CASSVGRGLYEQYF. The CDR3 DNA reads TGTGCCAGTAGTGTGGGCAGGGGCCTCTACGAGCAGTACTTC.

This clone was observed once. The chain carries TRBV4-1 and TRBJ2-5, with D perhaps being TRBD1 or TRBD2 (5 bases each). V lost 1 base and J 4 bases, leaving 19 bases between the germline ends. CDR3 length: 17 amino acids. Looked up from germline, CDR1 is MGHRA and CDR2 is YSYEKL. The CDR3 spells CASSQVPGTGRGETQYF. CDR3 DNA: TGCGCCAGCAGCCAAGTCCCGGGGACCGGAAGGGGAGAGACCCAGTACTTC.